The entry below gives a single TCR beta chain sequence along with its context. The data are from a study of cytotoxic CD8 clonotypes in ibrutinib-treated CLL. CDR3 length: 13 residues. V was pared by 5 bases and J by 2 bases, with 10 bases between. Germline V gene sequence: CDR1 SEHNR, CDR2 FQNEAQ (reference sequence). Clones were sequenced by immunoSEQ multiplex PCR, and TCRdb holds only the in-frame ones, with some missing. In the table there are more than 110,000 clones, about 84% of which are singletons. The chain links TRBV7-9 to TRBJ2-7; perhaps TRBD1 as D (6 bases). The source of this sequence is a human donor with chronic lymphocytic leukemia. The sample was PBMCs, taken after 36 months of ibrutinib treatment. CDR3 loop: CASSRRGAYEQYF. The CDR3 DNA sequence: TGTGCCAGCAGCCGCAGGGGTGCCTACGAGCAGTACTTC.